Below, 18 T cell receptor beta chains from the same sample are listed, as sequenced in a study of blood T cells in healthy people across ages. Sample-barcoded 5' priming and a J-beta primer mix drove a second PCR of 7 to 11 cycles. TCRdb re-derived calls from the 5' RACE reads in MiXCR, one entry per CDR3 protein. The sample includes about 1,500,000 distinct CDR3 sequences, roughly 40% of them seen just once. The sequenced sample was blood. These receptors were collected from a woman between 18 and 29 years old in good health.

The table lists this clonotype with a few counts. The chain couples TRBV5-1 to TRBJ2-3, with 11 nucleotides matching TRBD1. The CDR3 length is 16 residues. Germline V gene lookup returns CDR1 SGHRS and CDR2 YFSETQ. The junction had 6 bases not matched to a gene; V was cut back by 3 bases and J by 3 bases. The CDR3 reads CASSSSGTGGTDTQYF. The CDR3 DNA sequence: TGCGCCAGCAGCTCTTCCGGGACAGGGGGAACAGATACGCAGTATTTT.

The chain recombines TRBV12-3 or TRBV12-4 with TRBJ2-3, with 8 bases fitting TRBD2. V gave up 7 bases and J gave up 9 bases; unmatched junction bases: 12. This CDR3 contains 14 residues. CDR3 bases: TGTGCCAGCACCTCGGGCGGGAGGTGTGAGACGCAGTATTTT. It specifies CASTSGGRCETQYF.

Only one count was recorded for this clonotype. This chain uses TRBV6-8 with TRBJ2-2; 11 nucleotides match TRBD2. Germline CDR1 and CDR2: MNHGY and SAAAGT. V gave up 8 bases and J gave up 4 bases; unmatched junction bases: 15. The CDR3 covers 18 residues. CDR3 in DNA: TGTGCCAGCGTAAGGGATATGGAGACTAGCGGGGTCACCGGGGAGCTGTTTTTT. Its protein product is CASVRDMETSGVTGELFF.

As to this clonotype: A much larger clone lies one base from this, so it may be a read error. The V gene is TRBV24-1, the J gene TRBJ2-3; 7 nucleotides align to TRBD1. The CDR3 covers 14 residues. V gave up 2 bases and J gave up 3 bases; unmatched junction bases: 1. Germline-derived CDR1 and CDR2 are KGHDR and SFDVKD. The CDR3: CATSDSGQTDTQYF. The CDR3 DNA follows: TGTGCCACCAGTGATTCGGGACAGACAGATACGCAGTATTTT.

In the case of this clonotype: A junction end diverges from the germline sequence, so it may reflect a read error. V gene TRBV7-7 combines with J gene TRBJ2-1, with D unclear. The CDR3 spans 14 residues. Germline V CDR1 and CDR2: SSHAT, FNYEAQ (reference sequence). The CDR3 loop is CASSLVQTAETQFF. Written as DNA, the CDR3 is TGTGCTAGCAGCTTGGTGCAGACGGCAGAGACCCAGTTCTTC.

For this clonotype: The final CDR3 position lacks the conserved phenylalanine or tryptophan, pointing to a likely read error. This chain links TRBV7-2 with TRBJ2-5; 10 positions match TRBD2. V trimming: 3 bases; J trimming: 11 bases; junction bases outside the gene matches: 6. Germline V gives CDR1 SGHTA, CDR2 FQGNSA. CDR3 length equals 13 residues. CDR3 DNA sequence: TGTGCCAGCAGCTTGTGGACTAGCGGTGTGCAGTACCTC. Amino acid sequence: CASSLWTSGVQYL.

The chain has TRBV20-1 and TRBJ2-4, with a possible D match to TRBD2 (5 bases). Gene TRBJ2-7 matches the end of the DNA better, so the J call may be wrong. The germline CDR1 and CDR2 sequences are DFQATT and SNEGSKA (reference sequence). The CDR3 loop spans 12 amino acids. CDR3 loop: CSVLPGTYEQYF. The CDR3, as DNA: TGCAGTGTACTACCCGGGACCTACGAGCAGTACTTC.

J is TRBJ2-3 and V is TRBV12-3 or TRBV12-4; 7 bases match TRBD2. Trimming removed 6 bases from V and 2 bases from J; junction bases left unmatched: 5. The CDR3 is 14 residues long. CDR3: CASRRRGTTDTQYF. As DNA, the CDR3 is TGTGCCAGCAGGCGGCGGGGGACCACAGATACGCAGTATTTT.

The V call is TRBV29-1, the J call TRBJ1-1; the D gene is possibly TRBD1 (5 bases). Germline V gene sequence: CDR1 SQVTM, CDR2 ANQGSEA. This CDR3 is 13 amino acids long. Trimming pared 7 bases from V and 5 bases from J, leaving 17 bases between. CDR3 DNA sequence: TGCAGCGCACAACCAGGGTGGAGGACTGAAGCTTTCTTT. It specifies CSAQPGWRTEAFF.

This clonotype was recorded once. The chain links TRBV30 to TRBJ2-7; 11 bases match TRBD1. The CDR3 spans 13 residues. Germline CDR1 GTSNPN, CDR2 SVGIG (reference sequence). Losses at the gene ends were 8 bases for V and 3 bases for J; bases not matched to a gene: 6. The CDR3 DNA sequence: TGTGCCCGCGGACAGGGGGCTTTCTACGAGCAGTACTTC. Its protein is CARGQGAFYEQYF.

The chain uses TRBV3-1 and TRBJ1-1; D gene ambiguous. CDR3 length equals 15 residues. Germline V lookup: CDR1 LGHDT, CDR2 YNNKEL (reference sequence). With 0 bases removed from V and 5 bases from J, the gap between germline ends came to 13 bases. CDR3: CASSQDSRGFTEAFF. The CDR3 DNA reads as TGTGCCAGCAGCCAAGACAGTCGGGGTTTTACTGAAGCTTTCTTT.

The chain employs TRBV5-1 and TRBJ2-3, with D perhaps TRBD2 (5 bases). Germline CDR1 reads SGHRS; CDR2 reads YFSETQ. V lost 7 bases to trimming and J lost 5 bases, with 17 bases between them. CDR3 size: 14 residues. The CDR3 nucleotides are TGCGCCAGCGGCGGGTTCCTACTGGGAGATACGCAGTATTTT. It encodes CASGGFLLGDTQYF.

The table lists this clonotype with a count of one. The chain employs TRBV4-1 and TRBJ2-3; TRBD1 aligns across 7 bases. CDR3 length: 17 amino acids. CDR1 is MGHRA and CDR2 is YSYEKL in the germline V gene. V lost 0 bases to trimming and J lost 5 bases; unmatched junction nucleotides: 11. For the CDR3, the DNA is TGCGCCAGCAGCCAAGATCGGGAAGGGGGCGTTGTAGATACGCAGTATTTT. It encodes CASSQDREGGVVDTQYF.

This chain joins TRBV12-3 or TRBV12-4 and TRBJ2-3, with 11 positions matching TRBD2. V lost 6 bases, J lost 5 bases, and 7 bases stayed unmatched. The CDR3 extends over 15 amino acids. Here the CDR3 DNA reads TGTGCCAGCAGCGCCCTAGCGGGAGGAGGAGATACGCAGTATTTT. It yields the protein CASSALAGGGDTQYF.

The table lists this clonotype with many counts. The chain is built from TRBV29-1 and TRBJ1-2; D is unclear. Trimming left V 4 bases short and J 1 base short, with 10 bases between. CDR1 and CDR2 from the germline V gene are SQVTM and ANQGSEA. CDR3 size: 13 residues. CDR3 coding DNA: TGCAGCGTTGGTCCGGGCGATAACTATGGCTACACCTTC. Translating gives CSVGPGDNYGYTF.

The rearrangement uses TRBV20-1 and TRBJ2-4, with 9 bases matching TRBD2. The J call may not be correct, given that the DNA end is closer to TRBJ2-7. There are 16 residues in the CDR3. Per germline, CDR1 DFQATT and CDR2 SNEGSKA (reference sequence). In nucleotides, the CDR3 is TGCAGTGCTAGAGGGGAGGCTAGCGGGGCCGGCTACGAGCAGTACTTC. Translating gives CSARGEASGAGYEQYF.

The chain employs TRBV21-1 and TRBJ2-1; the table gives TRBD2 as D, unverified against the DNA. TRBV21-1 counts as a pseudogene. This CDR3 region has 19 residues. CDR3 loop: CASSTGTSGGTRTYNEQFF. The CDR3 nucleotides read TGTGCCAGCAGCACCGGGACTAGCGGGGGGACGAGGACCTACAATGAGCAGTTCTTC.

The genes are TRBV7-2 and TRBJ2-7; D not resolved. The CDR3 totals 13 residues. With 5 bases removed from V and 0 bases from J, the gap between germline ends came to 8 bases. The V gene's germline CDR1 is SGHTA and CDR2 FQGNSA. CDR3 residues: CASSPLISYEQYF. CDR3 sequence (DNA): TGTGCCAGCAGCCCCTTGATCTCCTACGAGCAGTACTTC.